This TCR beta chain was captured by sequencing in a study of blood T cell repertoires in COVID-19. TCRdb's table, derived via immunoSEQ multiplex PCR, lists solely in-frame clones and lacks some. The table lists a few hundred thousand clones, around 90% of them singletons. The ends were cut back, 6 bases at V and 8 bases at J, with 13 bases in the middle. CDR1 MDHEN and CDR2 SYDVKM come from the germline V gene. This CDR3 region has 13 residues. J is TRBJ1-4 and V is TRBV28; no reliable D call. Sequenced material: PBMCs or T cells enriched from blood (not recorded which). The source is an older woman in a cohort exposed to, infected with or recovered from COVID-19 (not recorded which). CDR3 sequence (DNA): TGTGCCAGCAGGGAGGGATTCGGGGAAAAACTGTTTTTT. Amino acids: CASREGFGEKLFF.